This TCR beta chain was captured in a study of T cell repertoires in cytomegalovirus infection. Study details: Alongside well-studied HLA-B-restricted CMV epitopes, recently identified HLA-C-restricted CMV epitopes were also used.

In regard to this clonotype: Its specificity is not known.

TCRdb reprocessed the reads via MiXCR and lists one record per CDR3 protein. This sample yields approximately 730,000 distinct CDR3 sequences, of which roughly 33% are seen a single time; around a sixth belongs to the top ten. The study's findings and limits: Carriage of CMV together with the relevant HLA was identifiable through cumulative public TCR beta family frequency. There were HLA-C-restricted CMV-specific TCR beta clonotypes dominating the ex vivo response.

Per germline, CDR1 MNHEY and CDR2 SVGEGT. Trimming removed 2 bases from V and 11 bases from J; junction bases left unmatched: 11. The CDR3 runs to 15 residues. The material was cultured PBMCs, obtained from culture after CMV antigen stimulation. The TCR comes from a human donor in good health (CMV status not recorded). Some clones in this sample may be carry-over from other donors' samples. This chain links TRBV6-2 or TRBV6-3 with TRBJ1-5, with 8 positions matching TRBD1. The CDR3 protein is CASSYPFGQGWSQHF. In DNA form, the CDR3 reads TGTGCCAGCAGTTACCCCTTCGGACAGGGTTGGTCCCAGCATTTT.